Here is one T cell receptor beta chain with its context. The method was immunoSEQ multiplex PCR; TCRdb's version includes in-frame clones alone and lacks a portion of them. The table has tens of thousands of clones, around 93% seen once. This sample is part of a study of graft-versus-host responses after intestinal transplantation. CDR1 KGHSH and CDR2 LQKENI come from the germline V gene. After removal of 2 bases from V and 6 bases from J, the junction contained 0 bases not matched to a gene. CDR3 length equals 13 residues. Sample: PBMCs, taken around 790 days after a first intestinal transplant, on the day of a second. This TCR was sampled from a human patient who received an intestinal transplant, so some T cells may come from the graft donor. The chain joins TRBV18 to TRBJ1-5; 8 bases fit TRBD1. Written as DNA, the CDR3 is TGTGCCAGCTCACCAACAGGGGGTCAGCCCCAGCATTTT. This sequence encodes CASSPTGGQPQHF.